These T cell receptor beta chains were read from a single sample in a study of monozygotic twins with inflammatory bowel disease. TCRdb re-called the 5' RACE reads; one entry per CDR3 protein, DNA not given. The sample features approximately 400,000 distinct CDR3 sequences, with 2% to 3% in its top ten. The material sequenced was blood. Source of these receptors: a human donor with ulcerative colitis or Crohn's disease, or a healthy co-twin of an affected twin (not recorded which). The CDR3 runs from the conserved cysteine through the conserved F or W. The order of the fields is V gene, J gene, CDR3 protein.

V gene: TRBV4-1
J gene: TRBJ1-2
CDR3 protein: CASSQDNRSPGYTF

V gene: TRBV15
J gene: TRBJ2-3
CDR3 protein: CATSRDGGALDTQYF

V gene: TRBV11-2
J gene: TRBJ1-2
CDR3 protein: CASSFYLMDGDYGYTF

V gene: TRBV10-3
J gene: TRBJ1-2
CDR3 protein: CAISEGKQGALNYGYTF

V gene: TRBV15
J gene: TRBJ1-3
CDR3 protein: CATSREITAVGNTIYF

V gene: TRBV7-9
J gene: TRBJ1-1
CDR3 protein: CASSLGSGIRIDTEAFF

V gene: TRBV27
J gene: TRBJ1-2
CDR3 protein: CASSFRTGTMSYTF

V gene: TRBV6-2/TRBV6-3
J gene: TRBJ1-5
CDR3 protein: CASSLTGPTRYSNQPQHF

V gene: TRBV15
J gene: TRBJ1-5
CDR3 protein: CATSRDSTQPQHF

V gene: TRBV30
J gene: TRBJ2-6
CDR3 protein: CAWFGWRGSSGANVLTF

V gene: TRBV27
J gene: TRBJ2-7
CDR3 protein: CASSRDTTYEQYF

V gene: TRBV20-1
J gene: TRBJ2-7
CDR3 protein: CSARFTSAPNEQYF

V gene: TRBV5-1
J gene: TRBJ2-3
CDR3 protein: CASSSGSTGRDTQYF

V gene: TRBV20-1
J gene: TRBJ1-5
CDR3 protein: CSAELQGKGQPQHF

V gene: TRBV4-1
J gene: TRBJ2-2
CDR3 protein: CASSHERAGELFF

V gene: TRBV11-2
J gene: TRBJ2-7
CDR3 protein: CASTPQVSATGEQYF

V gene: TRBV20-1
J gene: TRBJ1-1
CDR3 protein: CSAWGGATEAFF

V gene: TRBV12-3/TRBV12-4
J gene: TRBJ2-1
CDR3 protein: CASRTTGEFSGEWFF

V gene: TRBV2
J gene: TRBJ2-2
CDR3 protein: CATMTGNTGELFF

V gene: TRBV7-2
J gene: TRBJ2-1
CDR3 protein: CASSLGWGSSYNEQFF

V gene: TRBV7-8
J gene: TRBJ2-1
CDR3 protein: CASSLGGRNYNEQFF

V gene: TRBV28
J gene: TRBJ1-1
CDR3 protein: CASRSDLGEVGAFF

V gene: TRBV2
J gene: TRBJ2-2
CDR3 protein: CASSGQGAYGELFF

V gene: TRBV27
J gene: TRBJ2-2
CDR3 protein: CASGWRRRANTGELFF

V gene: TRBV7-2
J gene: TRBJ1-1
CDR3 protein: CASSGLQGFTEAFF

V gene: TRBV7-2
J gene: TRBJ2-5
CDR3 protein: CASSLEVTAQETQYF

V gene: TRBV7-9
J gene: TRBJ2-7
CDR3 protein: CASSSDRQPSYEQYF

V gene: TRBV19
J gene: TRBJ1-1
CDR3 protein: CASSTRGGTEAFF

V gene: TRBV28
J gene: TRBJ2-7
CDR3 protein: CASYSAGMNYEQYF

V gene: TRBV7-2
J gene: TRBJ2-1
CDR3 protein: CASSSFTGLDEQFF

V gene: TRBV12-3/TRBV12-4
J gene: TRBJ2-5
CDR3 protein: CASSKTGGLETQYF